The 30 T cell receptor beta chains below all came from one sample that was sequenced in a study of blood T cell repertoires in COVID-19 (dated by TCRdb to 2019 to 2021). The library relied on the immunoSEQ multiplex PCR assay. Sourced from immuneACCESS, this table was stored by TCRdb with only in-frame sequences that have V and J called. A share of the clones is absent; for the studies checked, an unresolved V gene accounts for under half, and the remainder has no known explanation. This sample has about 77,000 clones in its table, and 75% to 85% of those were observed once. Around 5% of the sample is in the top ten clones. Sample: peripheral blood. Every receptor here comes from an older woman with acute or convalescent COVID-19.

The rearrangement joins TRBV19 to TRBJ1-2, with 12 bases matching TRBD1. The CDR3 is 17 amino acids. The germline CDR1 and CDR2 sequences are LNHDA and SQIVND (reference sequence). V dropped 5 bases and J dropped 2; count of bases not matched to a gene: 9. CDR3 in amino acids: CASSSGTGGATNYGYTF. CDR3 coding DNA: TGTGCCAGTAGTTCCGGGACAGGGGGCGCAACCAACTATGGCTACACCTTC.

This clone was seen a handful of times. The chain uses TRBV15 and TRBJ1-3; a possible D gene is TRBD1 (6 bases). Germline V gene lookup returns CDR1 LNHNV and CDR2 YYDKDF (reference sequence). V lost 3 bases to trimming and J lost 4 bases, with 13 bases between them. CDR3 length: 15 amino acids. CDR3 bases: TGTGCCACCAGCAGGTGGGCAGGGGAAGGAAACACCATATATTTT. It encodes CATSRWAGEGNTIYF.

The gene calls are TRBV4-1 and TRBJ1-1, with 7 bases that match TRBD1. There are 15 residues in the CDR3. J lost 1 base, V lost 0 bases, and 2 bases had no gene match. Germline lookup yields CDR1 MGHRA and CDR2 YSYEKL. CDR3 bases: TGCGCCAGCAGCCAAGAAACAGGGGCGAACACTGAAGCTTTCTTT. Protein product: CASSQETGANTEAFF.

There are a few counts of this clone. The V call is TRBV29-1, the J call TRBJ1-1; D is unresolved. The CDR3 runs 14 residues. CDR1 SQVTM and CDR2 ANQGSEA come from the germline V gene. Between the trimmed V and J ends, which lost 8 bases and 3 bases, there was a span of 19 bases. CDR3 in DNA: TGCAGCCTCCCCGCCTCGGGCGGGGACACTGAAGCTTTCTTT. Amino acid sequence: CSLPASGGDTEAFF.

This clone was observed a single time. The J gene is TRBJ1-5, the V gene TRBV29-1, with D uncertain. Trimming shortened V by 5 bases and J by 2 bases, and 10 bases separated the two germline ends. Germline CDR1 reads SQVTM; CDR2 reads ANQGSEA. This CDR3 has 13 amino acids. In DNA form, the CDR3 reads TGCAGCGTTATAACAGCACGCAATCAGCCCCAGCATTTT. It yields the protein CSVITARNQPQHF.

This clone was observed a single time. The chain joins TRBV5-4 to TRBJ2-1, with TRBD2 matching over 8 bases. V lost 0 bases and J lost 2; bases outside the gene matches: 1. Germline lookup yields CDR1 SGHNT and CDR2 YYREEE (reference sequence). The CDR3 is 15 amino acids. The CDR3: CASSLGGGPYNEQFF. CDR3 nucleotide sequence: TGTGCCAGCAGCTTGGGCGGGGGGCCCTACAATGAGCAGTTCTTC.

V is TRBV5-1 and J is TRBJ1-3; D uncertain. The ends were cut back, 7 bases at V and 0 bases at J, with 8 bases in the middle. The CDR3 extends over 13 amino acids. CDR1 SGHRS and CDR2 YFSETQ come from the germline V gene. CDR3 residues: CASQQSSGNTIYF. CDR3 coding DNA: TGCGCCAGCCAACAGAGCTCTGGAAACACCATATATTTT.

The chain combines TRBV3-1 (or the pseudogene TRBV3-2) with TRBJ2-2; 11 bases line up with TRBD2. V lost 4 bases and J lost 6; bases outside the gene matches: 13. This CDR3 spans 18 amino acids. Germline CDR1 is LGHDT and CDR2 is YNNKEL (reference sequence). DNA of the CDR3: TGTGCCAGCAGCCTATCTACTAGCGGGGGATCTTGGGCCGGGGAGCTGTTTTTT. It yields the protein CASSLSTSGGSWAGELFF.

The chain carries TRBV4-3 and TRBJ2-3; 12 bases align to TRBD2. Losses at the gene ends were 5 bases for V and 6 bases for J; bases not matched to a gene: 9. This CDR3 spans 16 amino acids. Germline loops: CDR1 LGHNA, CDR2 YSLEER. CDR3 loop: CASSETSGGLGDTQYF. For the CDR3, the DNA is TGCGCCAGCAGCGAGACTAGCGGGGGCCTTGGGGATACGCAGTATTTT.

The rearrangement uses TRBV9 and TRBJ1-2; TRBD1 matches 9 bases. The CDR3 extends over 14 amino acids. V lost 4 bases, J lost 6 bases, and 7 bases stayed unmatched. The V gene's germline CDR1 is SGDLS and CDR2 YYNGEE. This CDR3 is CASSTGTGLDGYTF. The CDR3, as DNA: TGTGCCAGCAGCACCGGGACAGGGTTGGATGGCTACACCTTC.

This sequence joins TRBV6-5 and TRBJ2-7, with 11 bases aligning to TRBD2. J lost 2 bases, V lost 2 bases, and 2 bases had no gene match. CDR3 size: 15 residues. Germline V gene sequence: CDR1 MNHEY, CDR2 SVGAGI. Written as DNA, the CDR3 is TGTGCCAGCAGTTACGCTAGCGGGGGGACCTACGAGCAGTACTTC. Translated, it gives CASSYASGGTYEQYF.

The chain uses TRBV4-3 and TRBJ2-7; TRBD2 agrees at 9 bases. Germline V CDR1 and CDR2: LGHNA, YSLEER. J was trimmed by 3 bases and V by 0 bases; bases with no gene match: 12. CDR3 length equals 18 residues. The CDR3 nucleotides read TGCGCCAGCAGCCAAGATCGCCTACTAGCGGGCCTAATCTACGAGCAGTACTTC. This sequence encodes CASSQDRLLAGLIYEQYF.

The rearrangement joins TRBV11-3 to TRBJ2-5, with TRBD2 matching over 7 bases. This CDR3 comprises 14 residues. Trimming took 5 bases from V and 4 from J; bases not matched to a gene: 7. CDR1 is SGHNT, CDR2 YENEEA, per germline. The CDR3 loop reads CASSAGLVSETQYF. The CDR3 DNA is TGTGCCAGCAGCGCCGGACTAGTCTCAGAGACCCAGTACTTC.

The genes are TRBV6-2 or TRBV6-3 and TRBJ1-1; D uncertain. V shed 0 bases and J shed 4 bases, with 9 bases lying between them. The CDR3 is made up of 14 amino acids. Germline V gives CDR1 MNHEY, CDR2 SVGEGT. Written as DNA, the CDR3 is TGTGCCAGCAGTTACTCAGAGGGTGGCACTGAAGCTTTCTTT. This gives the protein CASSYSEGGTEAFF.

V gene TRBV28 combines with J gene TRBJ1-2, with D uncertain. Trimming pared 5 bases from V and 6 bases from J, leaving 13 bases between. Germline-derived CDR1 and CDR2 are MDHEN and SYDVKM. The CDR3 length is 13 residues. The chain's CDR3 is CASSRTGRNGYTF. The CDR3 DNA reads TGTGCCAGCAGTCGGACTGGCCGCAATGGCTACACCTTC.

The V and J genes are TRBV7-9 and TRBJ2-2; TRBD1 might be the D (6 bases). The V end lost 6 bases, the J end lost 5 bases, and 22 bases lay between the germline ends. The CDR3 length is 17 residues. Germline V gene lookup returns CDR1 SEHNR and CDR2 FQNEAQ (reference sequence). CDR3: CASSLVFGTPWTGELFF. The CDR3 bases are TGTGCCAGCAGTCTCGTATTCGGGACACCGTGGACCGGGGAGCTGTTTTTT. Full variable domain (missing parts from reference TRBV7-9 and TRBJ2-2): DTGVSQNPRHKITKRGQNVTFRCDPISEHNRLYWYRQTLGQGPEFLTYFQNEAQLEKSRLLSDRFSAERPKGSFSTLEIQRTEQGDSAMYLCASSLVFGTPWTGELFFGEGSRLTVL.

J is TRBJ2-7 and V is TRBV3-1 (or the pseudogene TRBV3-2); no reliable D call. V dropped 4 bases and J dropped 3 bases, with 4 bases sitting between them. Germline V CDR1 and CDR2: LGHDT, YNNKEL (reference sequence). This CDR3 contains 11 residues. DNA for the CDR3: TGTGCCAGCAGCCCCTACTACGAGCAGTACTTC. Translating it yields CASSPYYEQYF.

The J gene is TRBJ1-2, the V gene TRBV14; tentative D call: TRBD1 (6 bases). The germline V gene has CDR1 SGHDN and CDR2 FVKESK. V lost 5 bases to trimming and J lost 5 bases, with 15 bases between them. The CDR3 sequence is 14 residues long. Here the CDR3 DNA reads TGTGCCAGCAGCTATCAGGGCAGGGGATATGGCTACACCTTC. The encoded protein is CASSYQGRGYGYTF.

This rearrangement joins TRBV12-3 or TRBV12-4 to TRBJ1-1, with 7 bases aligning to TRBD1. Unmatched junction bases numbered 13, after V lost 7 bases and J lost 11 bases. CDR3 length: 13 residues. The CDR3 nucleotides are TGTGCCAGCACCAAGGACAGGTCAAGCACGGCTTTCTTT. Protein sequence: CASTKDRSSTAFF.

V and J are TRBV6-5 and TRBJ1-1; a weak D match, TRBD1 (5 bases). The CDR3 loop spans 13 amino acids. Germline V gives CDR1 MNHEY, CDR2 SVGAGI. V was cut by 2 bases and J by 2 bases, with 6 bases left in between. The CDR3: CASSYGHNTEAFF. The DNA of the CDR3 is TGTGCCAGCAGTTACGGACATAACACTGAAGCTTTCTTT.

J is TRBJ2-3 and V is TRBV9; TRBD1 aligns across 7 bases. The trim removed 2 bases at V and 10 bases at J, leaving 10 bases unmatched. The CDR3 sequence is 14 residues long. Per germline, CDR1 SGDLS and CDR2 YYNGEE. CDR3 residues: CASSVQKGAEAQYF. The CDR3 DNA is TGTGCCAGCAGCGTTCAGAAGGGGGCCGAGGCGCAGTATTTT.

The chain joins TRBV4-2 to TRBJ2-2; 9 bases are a match to TRBD2. Per germline, CDR1 LGHNA and CDR2 YNFKEQ. With V trimmed by 0 bases and J by 5 bases, 4 bases remained unmatched. This CDR3 has 16 amino acids. The CDR3 DNA reads as TGTGCCAGCAGCCAAGAGCAAGCGGGAGGTACCGGGGAGCTGTTTTTT. Residues: CASSQEQAGGTGELFF.

The rearrangement joins TRBV11-2 to TRBJ1-1; D may be TRBD1 (6 bases). Trimming removed 7 bases from V and 3 bases from J, with 9 bases in between. CDR1 SGHAT and CDR2 FQNNGV come from the germline V gene. CDR3 length: 12 amino acids. DNA for the CDR3: TGTGCCAGCACGGGGGGCTACACTGAAGCTTTCTTT. This sequence encodes CASTGGYTEAFF.

This chain links TRBV6-5 with TRBJ2-5, with a weak D call TRBD2 (6 bases). Germline V CDR1 and CDR2: MNHEY, SVGAGI. CDR3 length: 16 residues. V lost 0 bases and J lost 2, with 13 bases in between. This CDR3 reads CASSYSPGVIQETQYF. The CDR3 DNA reads TGTGCCAGCAGTTACTCCCCGGGGGTCATTCAAGAGACCCAGTACTTC.

This clone was found a few times. The V call is TRBV11-1, the J call TRBJ2-3, with TRBD2 matching over 10 bases. Trimming cost V 6 bases and J 1 base; bases outside gene matches: 7. The CDR3 totals 16 residues. Germline loops: CDR1 SGHAT, CDR2 FQDESV (reference sequence). CDR3 nucleotides: TGTGCCAGCAGTTTACTACTAGCGGGGCGCACAGATACGCAGTATTTT. This sequence encodes CASSLLLAGRTDTQYF.

The chain links TRBV5-8 to TRBJ2-1; the D gene is possibly TRBD1 (5 bases). The CDR3 runs to 12 residues. The germline V gene has CDR1 SGHTS and CDR2 YDEGEE. V was clipped by 4 bases and J by 10 bases, with 12 bases between them. The CDR3 loop reads CASSRAGIEQFF. The DNA of the CDR3 is TGTGCCAGCAGCCGCGCAGGGATCGAGCAGTTCTTC.

The J gene is TRBJ1-2, the V gene TRBV6-1; a weak D match, TRBD1 (5 bases). Trimming stripped 0 bases from V and 0 bases from J, with 14 bases between. The germline CDR1 and CDR2 sequences are MNHNS and SASEGT. The CDR3 runs to 17 residues. The CDR3 DNA follows: TGTGCCAGCAGTGAAGCGCTTCGATGGGGCCCTAACTATGGCTACACCTTC. The encoded protein is CASSEALRWGPNYGYTF.

V and J are TRBV7-8 and TRBJ2-5, with D maybe TRBD2 (6 bases). This CDR3 is built from 15 residues. The V and J ends lost 1 base and 1 base respectively, with 10 bases between them. CDR1 and CDR2 (germline): SGHVS, FQNEAQ. CDR3 region: CASSLVGGLQETQYF. The CDR3 DNA reads as TGTGCCAGCAGCTTAGTTGGGGGACTCCAAGAGACCCAGTACTTC.

V is TRBV6-5 and J is TRBJ1-2; D may be TRBD1 (6 bases). The V and J ends lost 0 bases and 8 bases respectively, with 16 bases between them. Germline CDR1 reads MNHEY; CDR2 reads SVGAGI. This CDR3 has 15 amino acids. This CDR3 reads CASSYSLGGGQGYTF. As DNA, the CDR3 is TGTGCCAGCAGTTACTCGCTGGGAGGGGGTCAAGGCTACACCTTC.

The table lists this clone with a few counts. The chain is built from TRBV9 and TRBJ1-4; a possible D gene is TRBD1 (6 bases). Germline lookup yields CDR1 SGDLS and CDR2 YYNGEE. CDR3 length equals 15 residues. Deletions cut 0 bases from V and 8 bases from J, with 14 bases between. The DNA of the CDR3 is TGTGCCAGCAGCGTAGCTTACAGGGCCGGCGAAAAACTGTTTTTT. The encoded protein is CASSVAYRAGEKLFF.